This T cell receptor (beta chain) was identified during a study of vaccination and CD4 T cells after COVID-19 (dated by TCRdb to about 2022). Describing the broader study: In the convalescent cohort there were six males and four females, among whom were two Hispanic individuals, seven Caucasians, two Asians and one multiracial person. Two doses of either the Pfizer-BioNTech BNT162b2 vaccine (n=8) or the Moderna mRNA-1273 vaccine (n=2) were administered to participants. Post-COVID blood samples from convalescent patients were collected a median of roughly 100 days after diagnosis, with a range of roughly 35 to 180 days. Post-vaccine blood samples were taken a median of approximately 70 days after the second vaccine dose, with a range of about 13 to 250 days. Culture stimuli were overlapping spike peptide pools from SARS-CoV-2 and from the common cold coronaviruses HCoV-NL63, HCoV-OC43 and HCoV-229E. Control cultures received a CEFX viral epitope pool as the positive control, an HIV-1 Nef peptide pool as the negative control, or no peptide. In approximately ten COVID-19 convalescent patients and several infection-naive healthy vaccine recipients, the spike-specific CD4+ TCR repertoire before mRNA vaccination was compared with the repertoire after mRNA vaccination. Results the study describes overall, beyond this receptor: Relatively few convalescent patients were included in the study, and early timepoints after natural infection were not analyzed. An increase in the median number of SARS-CoV-2-reactive clonotypes from roughly 20 after infection to roughly 38 after vaccination was observed, but the change was not found to be significant. Of the vaccine-specific clones in convalescent patients, 304 of 307, or nearly all, reacted only to SARS-CoV-2 spike and did not cross-react with common cold coronaviruses. Among convalescent patients, a median around 86% of the SARS-CoV-2-reactive clones seen after vaccination appeared only after vaccination, which suggests priming specific to the vaccine.

Taken from cysteine to phenylalanine, the CDR3 has 16 residues. The entry retains the CDR3 DNA only, 48 bases that are in frame from base 1. After removal of 5 bases from V and 6 bases from J, the junction retains 13 bases not matched to a gene. Comment on this clonotype: Which antigen it targets is not known. Within one base of it there is no much larger clone, and no base qualities were kept.

The treatment or condition label, read with the paper, signifies: roughly ten-day PBMC culture with coronavirus spike peptide pools or control peptides (ViraFEST assay). The ViraFEST assay, used in the study, expanded antigen-specific T cells with peptide pools and then identified the expanded clonotypes through TCR sequencing. Negative nucleocapsid antibody tests taken both before and after vaccination confirmed that the healthy vaccine recipients had no prior SARS-CoV-2 infection. Each well held 1.5 million to 2.5 million PBMCs cultured with approximately 9.2 ug/ml peptide pools in IMDM containing approximately 5% human AB serum and around 10 IU/ml IL-2. Half of the culture medium was replaced with fresh IL-2-containing medium on days 3 and 7. After around 10 days of culture, CD4+ T cells were isolated by negative selection with the EasySep CD4+ T cell isolation kit. Ficoll-Paque Plus gradient centrifugation was used to isolate PBMCs from whole blood, and the isolated PBMCs were then either used fresh or cryopreserved at -140C. In general, triplicate wells were set up for every culture condition.

Library construction relied on PCR. TCR sequencing of DNA from cultured CD4+ T cells used the Oncomine TCR Beta short-read assay at the Johns Hopkins FTIC core. Genomic DNA was extracted from the cultured CD4+ T cells with the QIAamp micro DNA kit. Oncomine TCR Beta libraries made from cultured CD4+ T cells were pooled using unique dual indexes and sequenced on an Illumina iSeq 100. Per the original workflow: Non-productive sequences were removed, and CDR3s not starting with C, not ending with F or W, or shorter than 7 amino acids were discarded. The MANAFEST web application identified antigen-specific clonotypes by comparing peptide-stimulated wells against reference wells and other culture wells. To be called positive, a clone needed an FDR below 0.05, an odds ratio above 5, and a productive frequency above 0.1% in at least two of three replicate wells. Cross-reactive clonotypes were defined as significantly expanded in both SARS-CoV-2 spike wells and at least one common cold coronavirus spike condition. Levenshtein distances (stringdist) and unrooted phylogenetic trees (ape) in R version 3.6.1 were used to assess CDR3 homology. Through fastp at Q25 and MiXCR, TCRdb rebuilt clones from the public reads, retaining in-frame beta chains. When rows share a CDR3 protein, they turn into one entry using the most common DNA and genes. The V and J calls shown here were made by TCRdb, not taken from the authors' results. A total of roughly 21,000 distinct CDR3 sequences appear in this sample, around 62% of them only once. Under 30% of the sample comes from the top ten.

The sequence links TRBV12-3 or TRBV12-4 to TRBJ2-3; 8 central bases correspond to TRBD2. This clonotype was obtained from a human donor who received a COVID-19 vaccine. The sample here was CD4+ T cells from blood, cultured in vitro, taken before SARS-CoV-2 vaccination. Read as DNA, the sequence is TGTGCCAGCAGTGATATGACGGGGGGGCCTGGGGATACGCAGTATTTT. It encodes CASSDMTGGPGDTQYF.